What follows are 8 T cell receptor beta chains derived from one specimen sequenced in a study of blood T cells in healthy people across ages. A J-beta primer mix and a sample-barcoded 5' primer were used in a second PCR of about 7 to 12 cycles. TCRdb reprocessed the 5' RACE reads via MiXCR and lists one record per CDR3 protein. The sample holds approximately 880,000 distinct CDR3 sequences; roughly 52% are singletons and the top ten take 13%. Sequences were obtained from blood. The receptors derive from a man younger than 45 in good health.

This clonotype was counted only a few times. The V call is TRBV28, the J call TRBJ2-5, with TRBD1 identical over 9 bases. The CDR3 is 13 residues long. Germline-derived CDR1 and CDR2 are MDHEN and SYDVKM. Trimming at V came to 5 bases and at J to 11 bases, leaving 9 bases not matched to a gene. The CDR3 DNA reads as TGTGCCAGCAGTGTACTGGGACAGGGTGAGCAGTACTTC. This translates into CASSVLGQGEQYF.

J is TRBJ2-5 and V is TRBV9, with TRBD2 matching 7 bases. The germline gives CDR1 SGDLS, CDR2 YYNGEE. This CDR3 has 14 amino acids. The V gene end was trimmed by 6 bases and the J gene end by 2 bases; junction bases not matched to a gene: 7. The CDR3 protein is CASTQGLRQETQYF. CDR3 bases: TGTGCCAGCACCCAGGGACTAAGGCAAGAGACCCAGTACTTC.

This clonotype was seen a few times. This rearrangement joins TRBV27 to TRBJ1-5; 7 bases map to TRBD1. CDR3 length: 17 residues. With V trimmed by 4 bases and J by 0 bases, 9 bases remained unmatched. The V gene's germline CDR1 is MNHEY and CDR2 SMNVEV (reference sequence). The CDR3 spells CASSSALGTASNQPQHF. The CDR3 region has the DNA TGTGCCAGCAGTTCGGCCCTCGGGACAGCTAGCAATCAGCCCCAGCATTTT.

As regards this clonotype: Since no conserved phenylalanine or tryptophan closes the CDR3, a read error is the likely cause. V gene TRBV7-2 combines with J gene TRBJ2-4; 10 bases line up with TRBD2. The end of the DNA aligns better with TRBJ2-7, so the J call may be wrong. CDR3 length: 16 amino acids. Germline V lookup: CDR1 SGHTA, CDR2 FQGNSA. The CDR3: CASSQRLAGLTYEQYS. CDR3 coding DNA: TGTGCCAGCAGCCAAAGACTAGCGGGCCTTACCTACGAGCAGTACTCC.

This clonotype came up a few times. J is TRBJ2-7 and V is TRBV20-1; D gene ambiguous. Trimming cost V 5 bases and J 7 bases, with 9 bases left between them. This CDR3 comprises 10 residues. Germline CDR1 is DFQATT and CDR2 is SNEGSKA (reference sequence). CDR3: CSAGSLEQYF. CDR3 coding DNA: TGCAGTGCTGGGTCTTTGGAGCAGTACTTC.

The CDR3 coding sequence is TGCGCCAGCAGCCAGGATAATAGCGGGGGCTCCTACAATGAGCAGTTCTTC. Its translation: CASSQDNSGGSYNEQFF. The chain recombines TRBV4-1 with TRBJ2-1, with TRBD2 matching 9 bases. Germline V CDR1 and CDR2: MGHRA, YSYEKL. Unmatched junction bases numbered 6, after V lost 3 bases and J lost 0 bases. The CDR3 is 17 residues long.

For this clonotype: At one of its ends the junction is not consistent with the germline gene, which may arise from a read error. The V and J genes are TRBV5-1 and TRBJ2-7, with D unresolved. The V gene's germline CDR1 is SGHRS and CDR2 YFSETQ. This CDR3 comprises 13 residues. The CDR3 loop is CASRLEHYYEQYF. In DNA, the CDR3 is TGCGCCAGCAGGTTGGAGCATTACTACGAGCAGTACTTC.

This clonotype was observed a handful of times. V is TRBV4-2 and J is TRBJ2-5, with D possibly TRBD2 on 5 matching bases. The CDR3 spans 16 residues. Germline loops: CDR1 LGHNA, CDR2 YNFKEQ. With 0 bases removed from V and 3 bases from J, the gap between germline ends came to 14 bases. The CDR3 DNA sequence: TGTGCCAGCAGCCAAGATACGGGGTCTGGTAAAGAGACCCAGTACTTC. Translated: CASSQDTGSGKETQYF.